This TCR beta chain was sequenced for a study of T cells in Graves' hyperthyroidism and ophthalmopathy. Amplified TCR beta CDR3 regions derived from RNA transcripts. The primer set for the first-round RT-PCR of the TCR CDR3 was HTBI. TCRdb fed the multiplex PCR reads into MiXCR, producing one record per CDR3 protein. Among 150,000 or so distinct CDR3 sequences listed, more than 20% were seen once. Investigators excluded patients with uncontrolled infection, other autoimmune disease, pregnancy or lactation. Study conclusions and caveats: Most expanded thyroid clonotypes above 0.001 recurred in blood. Stable hyperthyroidism was separated from ophthalmopathy by a model based on 13 V-J features.

This CDR3 region has 15 residues. V lost 5 bases to trimming and J lost 4 bases, with 16 bases between them. In germline, CDR1 is SGHKS, CDR2 YYEKEE (reference sequence). This clonotype showed up many times. Its antigen is unidentified. The sequence came from a woman aged 45-59 years with Graves' hyperthyroidism that later progressed to Graves' ophthalmopathy. What was sequenced was blood. J is TRBJ2-1 and V is TRBV5-5; possibly TRBD1 for D (6 bases). The CDR3 spells CASRLTATGYNEQFF. CDR3 nucleotide sequence: TGTGCCAGCAGACTGACCGCCACAGGGTACAATGAGCAGTTCTTC.